Here is one TCR beta chain with its context. V trimming: 7 bases; J trimming: 6 bases; junction bases outside the gene matches: 11. The CDR3 extends over 15 amino acids. Germline CDR1 reads SGHVS; CDR2 reads FQNEAQ. This specimen belongs to a study of blood T cell repertoires in COVID-19. Study-wide context: COVID-19 samples collected from the United States, Italy and Spain covered acute and convalescent phases. PBMCs, B-cell-depleted T cells, or T cells provided the cDNA or gDNA that made up the material.

Per the authors' pipeline: Amplification of reference gene primers was used by the study to estimate nucleated cell counts. Some clones are missing from TCRdb's copy, which holds only in-frame ones; the method was immunoSEQ multiplex PCR. The V and J calls and clone size were taken over from that table, and D and trimming were inferred from the DNA. The sample holds roughly 210,000 clones; roughly 84% are singletons and the top ten take roughly a tenth. The sample consisted of peripheral blood. The TCR originated in a woman of 80 years or more with COVID-19, enrolled during active disease. The chain has TRBV7-8 and TRBJ2-5, with 10 nucleotides matching TRBD2. The chain's CDR3 is CASTLSSGGEKTQYF. CDR3 nucleotide sequence: TGTGCCAGCACCCTCTCGAGCGGGGGGGAAAAGACCCAGTACTTC.